This T cell receptor (beta chain) was recovered during a study of shared clonotypes between healthy human individuals (TCRdb year 2020). The study in broad terms: A couple of women and a few men aged 18 to 49 years were included in the cohort. For each donor, three plates each were used for CD4 naive and CD4 memory, two plates were used for CD8 naive, and one plate was used for CD8 memory. Blood TCR repertoires of about five healthy adults were deeply sequenced to estimate repertoire size and the extent of clonotype sharing between individuals. Libraries were prepared and TCR repertoires were sequenced by different laboratories using diverse techniques, in order to increase sequencing depth and limit assay-specific biases. Between about 0.94 and 10 billion PBMCs per donor were obtained by leukapheresis.

The donors were healthy, HIV-negative adults with no recently reported acute infections or vaccinations. Every donor was a Caucasian adult living in Nashville, Tennessee, USA. CD4+ T cells were enriched by magnetic negative selection, after which naive cells were positively selected on CD45RA and the negative fraction was taken as the memory subset. Blood was obtained by leukapheresis, after which PBMCs were separated by Ficoll-Histopaque density gradient centrifugation and cryopreserved in liquid nitrogen vapor phase. Purity and quantity of every magnetically sorted T cell population were checked by analytical flow cytometry. Each sorted fraction had its genomic DNA isolated and then quantified by UV absorbance on a Nanodrop 2000c. This clone was detected once. Its binding antigen is unknown. No base-level quality is on record; no much larger clone is a single base apart. General conclusions and limits of the study: Pairwise subsampling indicated that sequencing depth was expected to affect the degree of clonotype sharing among donors. Compared with non-shared clonotypes, clonotypes shared by all four sorted-subset donors had higher generation probabilities. Naive subsets generally had larger estimated clonotype richness than memory subsets did. Because the study included only a small number of donors, the genetic and exposure-history diversity represented was limited. Incomplete sequencing was indicated by rarefaction of sorted-subset datasets, despite the large sequencing depth. When a few donors were compared, the shared fraction of clonotypes was approximately 5% for naive CD4, more than 3% for naive CD8, roughly 2.5% for memory CD4, and roughly 0.43% for memory CD8. Only blood was sampled, and tissue TCR repertoires likely differ from those in blood.

TCR CDR3 regions were amplified from genomic DNA by multiplex PCR using the deep immunoSEQ assay. Extracted genomic DNA from each cell subset was spread evenly across all wells of several immunoSEQ 96-well plates, with each plate serving as a replicate. For sorted subsets, each replicate PCR was loaded with roughly 190 ng genomic DNA, equivalent to 30,000 or so T cell genomes. The purified libraries were quantified using a Qubit 3.0 fluorometer, sized with a Bioanalyzer 2100, and then quantified again using the KAPA Library Quantification kit. Every immunoSEQ 96-well plate was sequenced on a separate single-read 150-cycle Illumina NextSeq 550 flow cell. In the paper's pipeline: The immunoSEQ output contained only junctional sequences without quality scores, so filtering could not match that applied to full-length reads. To assign V/J genes and CDR3, sequences were annotated against IMGT germline references using PyIR, a Python wrapper for IgBLAST v1.9. Reads were removed for weak V/J assignments (E-value above 1e-6), missing CDR3, stop codons, out-of-frame junctions, or ambiguous translated residues. V3J clonotypes were defined as sequences sharing an identical inferred V gene, J gene, and CDR3 amino acid sequence. The percentage overlap between two repertoires was calculated by dividing the number of shared unique clonotypes by the size of the smaller repertoire. Richness of each repertoire was evaluated using RTK rarefaction, the Chao1 estimator, and Recon v2.1 estimates of unobserved clonotypes. Generation probabilities for all TCRbeta clonotypes obtained by the gDNA method from a few donors were computed using OLGA. The table was pulled from immuneACCESS by TCRdb, which kept in-frame rearrangements only. Such tables lose some clones; where checked, under half of the loss comes from unresolved V genes, and the rest has no known cause. The DNA was the basis for D and trimming; V, J and clone size are from that table. This sample has over 850,000 clones in its table, and about four fifths of those were observed once. The ten largest account for more than 0.55% of the sample.

V lost 5 bases and J lost 4 bases, and the count of bases not matched to a germline gene is 5. The germline V gene sets CDR1 to MDHEN and CDR2 to SYDVKM. Spanning cysteine to phenylalanine, the CDR3 consists of 15 amino acids. Only the CDR3 DNA is retained, 45 bases long and in frame from the first base. Sequenced material: memory CD4+ T cells from PBMCs. In light of the paper, this sample's cell subset or site label describes: CD45RA-negative fraction. The chain is encoded by TRBV28 joined to TRBJ2-3; the junction holds 11 bases that match TRBD2. The sequence came from a man between 18 and 29 years old in good health. Some clones in this sample may be carry-over from other donors' samples. The CDR3 corresponds to CASSGWGLAADTQYF. The sequenced DNA is TGTGCCAGCAGTGGATGGGGACTAGCGGCAGATACGCAGTATTTT.